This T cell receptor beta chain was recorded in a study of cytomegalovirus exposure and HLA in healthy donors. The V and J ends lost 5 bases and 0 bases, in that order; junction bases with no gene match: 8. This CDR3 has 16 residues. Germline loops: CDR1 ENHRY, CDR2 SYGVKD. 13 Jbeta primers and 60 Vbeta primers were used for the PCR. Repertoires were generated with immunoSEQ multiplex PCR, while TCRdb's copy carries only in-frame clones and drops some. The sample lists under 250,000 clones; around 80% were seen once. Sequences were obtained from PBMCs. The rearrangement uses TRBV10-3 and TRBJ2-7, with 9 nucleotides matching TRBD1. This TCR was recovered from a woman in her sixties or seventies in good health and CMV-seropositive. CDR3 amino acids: CAISSSEGQGSYEQYF. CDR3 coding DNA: TGTGCCATCAGTTCCTCCGAGGGACAGGGCTCCTACGAGCAGTACTTC.